A selection of T cell receptor beta chains follows, all from one sample in a study of blood T cell repertoires in COVID-19. Profiled with immunoSEQ multiplex PCR; TCRdb holds only in-frame clones, not every one. Found here are under 350,000 clones, approximately 86% of them singletons; the top ten hold about 4.2%. Sequencing was carried out using PBMCs or T cells enriched from blood (not recorded which). The receptors shown here come from a woman aged 35 to 49 with acute COVID-19. Each CDR3 is given with its conserved first and last residue. The D gene is left open where the match is weak. The size of a clone is reported for some rows only, either as once, few or many, or as a class for expanded clones.

size	J	length	V	D	CDR3	DNA
-	TRBJ1-4	14	TRBV7-9	TRBD1	CASSRDRVDEKLFF	TGTGCCAGCAGCCGGGACAGGGTCGATGAAAAACTGTTTTTT
once	TRBJ2-5	16	TRBV7-9	TRBD1	CASSQRTGGYQETQYF	TGTGCCAGCAGCCAACGGACAGGGGGTTACCAAGAGACCCAGTACTTC
-	TRBJ1-5	13	TRBV3-1/TRBV3-2	-	CASSPTGDQPQHF	TGTGCCAGCAGCCCGACGGGGGATCAGCCCCAGCATTTT
-	TRBJ1-5	16	TRBV9	TRBD1	CASSAGQGLSNQPQHF	TGTGCCAGCAGCGCGGGACAGGGGTTAAGCAATCAGCCCCAGCATTTT
-	TRBJ2-2	16	TRBV28	-	CASSPLGRRNTGELFF	TGTGCCAGCAGCCCCCTTGGAAGGAGGAACACCGGGGAGCTGTTTTTT
-	TRBJ2-5	13	TRBV5-1	-	CASSLAGAETQYF	TGCGCCAGCAGCTTGGCAGGGGCGGAGACCCAGTACTTC
-	TRBJ1-6	15	TRBV7-8	-	CASSTQGQTASPLHF	TGTGCCAGCAGCACACAGGGTCAGACGGCTTCACCCCTCCACTTT
-	TRBJ2-5	15	TRBV2	TRBD1	CASRGDRGPQETQYF	TGTGCCAGCAGGGGGGACAGGGGGCCCCAAGAGACCCAGTACTTC
-	TRBJ1-1	14	TRBV7-8	-	CASSLPTPNTEAFF	TGTGCCAGCAGCTTACCCACACCGAACACTGAAGCTTTCTTT
once	TRBJ2-3	12	TRBV6-5	-	CATREFTDTQYF	TGTGCCACCCGAGAATTCACAGATACGCAGTATTTT
-	TRBJ2-2	16	TRBV7-9	TRBD2	CASRDSSGRATGELFF	TGTGCCAGCAGGGACTCTAGCGGGAGGGCCACCGGGGAGCTGTTTTTT
once	TRBJ2-5	15	TRBV2	TRBD2	CASNFGTSGEETQYF	TGTGCCAGCAATTTTGGGACTAGCGGAGAAGAGACCCAGTACTTC
-	TRBJ1-1	14	TRBV9	-	CASSQTGMNTEAFF	TGTGCCAGCAGCCAAACAGGGATGAACACTGAAGCTTTCTTT
-	TRBJ1-2	15	TRBV7-2	-	CASSLGEGLSYGYTF	TGTGCCAGCAGCTTAGGTGAGGGTCTTTCGTATGGCTACACCTTC
few	TRBJ2-7	14	TRBV10-3	TRBD1	CAIRSGTGTYEQYF	TGTGCCATCAGGTCCGGGACAGGGACCTACGAGCAGTACTTC
-	TRBJ2-1	15	TRBV10-3	TRBD2	CAISGVLAGGSEQFF	TGTGCCATCAGTGGGGTACTAGCGGGAGGGAGTGAGCAGTTCTTC
-	TRBJ1-6	15	TRBV7-9	-	CASSLQDIHNSPLHF	TGTGCCAGCAGCTTACAGGACATACATAATTCACCCCTCCACTTT
-	TRBJ1-6	17	TRBV27	TRBD1	CASSSLGDRGGNSPLHF	TGTGCCAGCAGTAGCCTCGGGGACAGGGGAGGAAATTCACCCCTCCACTTT
-	TRBJ2-1	17	TRBV4-3	-	CASSQDLQGQLHNEQFF	TGCGCCAGCAGCCAAGATCTACAGGGACAACTACACAATGAGCAGTTCTTC
once	TRBJ1-5	14	TRBV19	-	CASKERRGNQPQHF	TGTGCCAGTAAGGAGCGTCGCGGCAATCAGCCCCAGCATTTT